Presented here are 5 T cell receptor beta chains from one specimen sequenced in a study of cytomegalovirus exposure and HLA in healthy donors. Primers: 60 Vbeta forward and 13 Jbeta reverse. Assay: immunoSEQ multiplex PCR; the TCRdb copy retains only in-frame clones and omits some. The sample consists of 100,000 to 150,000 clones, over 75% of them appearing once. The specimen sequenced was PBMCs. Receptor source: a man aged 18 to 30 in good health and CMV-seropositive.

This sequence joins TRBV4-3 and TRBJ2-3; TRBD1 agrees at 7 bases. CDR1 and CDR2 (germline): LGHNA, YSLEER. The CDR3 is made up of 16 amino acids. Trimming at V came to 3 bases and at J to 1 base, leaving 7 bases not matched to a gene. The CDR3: CASSQRTGTGTDTQYF. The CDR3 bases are TGCGCCAGCAGCCAGAGAACCGGGACAGGCACAGATACGCAGTATTTT.

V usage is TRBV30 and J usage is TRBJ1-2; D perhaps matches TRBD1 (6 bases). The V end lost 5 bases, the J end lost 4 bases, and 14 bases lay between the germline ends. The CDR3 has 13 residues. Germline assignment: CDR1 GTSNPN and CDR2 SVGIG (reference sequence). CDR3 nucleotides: TGTGCCTGGTTCAGGGGTTCGGTCTATGGCTACACCTTC. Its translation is CAWFRGSVYGYTF. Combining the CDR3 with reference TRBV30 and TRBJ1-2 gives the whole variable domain SQTIHQWPATLVQPVGSPLSLECTVEGTSNPNLYWYRQAAGRGLQLLFYSVGIGQISSEVPQNLSASRPQDRQFILSSKKLLLSDSGFYLCAWFRGSVYGYTFGSGTRLTVV.

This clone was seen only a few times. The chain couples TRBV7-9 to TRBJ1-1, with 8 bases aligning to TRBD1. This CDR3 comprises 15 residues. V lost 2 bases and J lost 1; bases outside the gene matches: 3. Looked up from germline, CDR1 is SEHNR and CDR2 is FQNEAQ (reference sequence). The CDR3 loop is CASSLRQGPNTEAFF. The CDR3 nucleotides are TGTGCCAGCAGCTTAAGACAGGGGCCGAACACTGAAGCTTTCTTT.

The CDR3 spells CASSLTGTSGRETQYF. The DNA for the CDR3 is TGTGCCAGCAGCCTGACCGGGACTAGCGGGAGAGAGACCCAGTACTTC. The chain carries TRBV7-8 and TRBJ2-5, with 14 bases matching TRBD2. This CDR3 spans 16 amino acids. CDR1 is SGHVS, CDR2 FQNEAQ, per germline. Trimming at V came to 5 bases and at J to 4 bases, leaving 6 bases not matched to a gene.

This chain's CDR3 is CASSQSSGRVTDTQYF. CDR3 DNA: TGCGCCAGCAGCCAGAGTAGCGGGAGGGTGACAGATACGCAGTATTTT. The chain couples TRBV5-1 to TRBJ2-3, with 11 nucleotides matching TRBD2. The CDR3 extends over 16 amino acids. The trim removed 4 bases at V and 3 bases at J, leaving 7 bases unmatched. Germline V lookup: CDR1 SGHRS, CDR2 YFSETQ.